Shown below are 32 T cell receptor beta chains from a single sample sequenced in a study of early T cells in non-severe SARS-CoV-2 infection. TCRdb re-derived calls from the 5' RACE reads in MiXCR, one entry per CDR3 protein. The sample carries 25,000 to 35,000 distinct CDR3 sequences, about 6% recorded once. The sequenced sample was whole blood, obtained at baseline. The source of these receptors is an adult who was a healthcare worker with PCR-confirmed SARS-CoV-2 infection or an uninfected control (not recorded which).

This clonotype was seen repeatedly, ten times or more. This sequence joins TRBV7-2 and TRBJ2-1, with TRBD2 matching 7 bases. The V gene's germline CDR1 is SGHTA and CDR2 FQGNSA. The CDR3 length is 15 residues. After removal of 5 bases from V and 4 bases from J, the junction contained 8 bases not matched to a gene. The DNA of the CDR3 is TGTGCCAGCAGCGGGGGAGGGTACCTTTACAATGAGCAGTTCTTC. It encodes CASSGGGYLYNEQFF. The whole variable domain, remainder taken from reference TRBV7-2 and TRBJ2-1, is GAGVSQSPSNKVTEKGKDVELRCDPISGHTALYWYRQSLGQGLEFLIYFQGNSAPDKSGLPSDRFSAERTGGSVSTLTIQRTQQEDSAVYLCASSGGGYLYNEQFFGPGTRLTVL.

There are many counts of this clonotype. The chain recombines TRBV6-1 with TRBJ2-1; 7 bases fit TRBD2. This CDR3 has 15 amino acids. The V gene end was trimmed by 2 bases and the J gene end by 3 bases; junction bases not matched to a gene: 4. The germline V gene has CDR1 MNHNS and CDR2 SASEGT. The CDR3 region is CASSENGDYYNEQFF. In nucleotides, the CDR3 is TGTGCCAGCAGTGAAAATGGGGACTACTACAATGAGCAGTTCTTC.

This clonotype has a count of ten or more. One end of the junction fails to match germline, which may point to a read error. The chain combines TRBV2 with TRBJ1-4, with a weak D call TRBD1 (5 bases). The CDR3 loop spans 12 amino acids. In germline, CDR1 is SNHLY, CDR2 FYNNEI. CDR3 sequence: CASRGDFEELFF. The CDR3 bases are TGTGCCAGCAGGGGGGACTTTGAAGAACTGTTTTTT.

This clonotype was picked up many times. The rearrangement joins TRBV2 to TRBJ2-7; D not resolved. There are 11 residues in the CDR3. Per the germline V gene, CDR1 is SNHLY and CDR2 is FYNNEI. The germline V and J ends were trimmed by 2 bases and 5 bases, with 4 bases remaining between them. The CDR3 bases are TGTGCCAGCAGTGAAAGGGACGAGCAGTACTTC. Amino acids: CASSERDEQYF.

This clonotype was counted at least ten times. The rearrangement links TRBV12-3 or TRBV12-4 to TRBJ1-1, with D perhaps matching TRBD1 (5 bases). Trimming removed 2 bases at V and 4 bases at J, with 8 bases between. The CDR3 length is 13 residues. This chain's CDR3 is CASSLLGTTEAFF. The CDR3, as DNA: TGTGCCAGCAGTTTATTGGGGACCACTGAAGCTTTCTTT.

The chain uses TRBV18 and TRBJ2-1; D gene uncertain. Per the germline V gene, CDR1 is KGHSH and CDR2 is LQKENI. CDR3 length: 13 residues. The V gene lost 6 bases and the J gene lost 4 bases, with 10 bases spanning the gap. CDR3 loop: CASSAENYNEQFF. CDR3 in DNA: TGTGCCAGCTCGGCTGAGAATTACAATGAGCAGTTCTTC.

The table lists this clonotype with many counts. This sequence joins TRBV7-2 and TRBJ2-5; D ambiguous. The V end lost 5 bases, the J end lost 4 bases, and 8 bases lay between the germline ends. CDR1 is SGHTA, CDR2 FQGNSA, per germline. This CDR3 comprises 12 residues. The CDR3, as DNA: TGTGCCAGCAGCCCGCTTGGAGAGACCCAGTACTTC. Protein sequence: CASSPLGETQYF.

This rearrangement joins TRBV27 to TRBJ1-1; TRBD1 might be the D (5 bases). The CDR3 runs 15 residues. CDR1 is MNHEY and CDR2 is SMNVEV in the germline V gene (reference sequence). The ends were cut back, 6 bases at V and 3 bases at J, with 17 bases in the middle. This chain's CDR3 is CASSLTGGWYTEAFF. The DNA for the CDR3 is TGTGCCAGCAGCCTTACGGGGGGGTGGTACACTGAAGCTTTCTTT.

The V call is TRBV12-5, the J call TRBJ2-5, with TRBD1 identical over 7 bases. The CDR3 spans 17 residues. V lost 7 bases and J lost 1; bases outside the gene matches: 15. Germline V CDR1 and CDR2: LGHNT, FRNRAP. The CDR3 sequence is CASAPESARQGQETQYF. The CDR3 DNA sequence: TGTGCTAGTGCTCCAGAGTCAGCGAGACAGGGCCAAGAGACCCAGTACTTC.

This clonotype appeared many times. The chain employs TRBV27 and TRBJ2-7; 8 bases map to TRBD1. Per germline, CDR1 MNHEY and CDR2 SMNVEV (reference sequence). V was clipped by 5 bases and J by 4 bases; unmatched bases: 7. The CDR3 has 14 residues. The CDR3, as DNA: TGTGCCAGCAGTCTGCTTGACAGGGGATACGAGCAGTACTTC. It translates to CASSLLDRGYEQYF.

This clonotype appeared many times. The chain combines TRBV11-2 with TRBJ2-7; the match to TRBD1 covers 10 bases. With V trimmed by 5 bases and J by 8 bases, 18 bases remained unmatched. This CDR3 region has 17 residues. Germline V gene lookup returns CDR1 SGHAT and CDR2 FQNNGV. The CDR3 loop is CASSPSLGDRGRFKQYF. The CDR3 coding sequence is TGTGCCAGCAGCCCATCCCTTGGGGACAGGGGCCGCTTTAAGCAGTACTTC. The whole variable domain, filled in from reference TRBV11-2 and TRBJ2-7, reads EAGVAQSPRYKIIEKRQSVAFWCNPISGHATLYWYQQILGQGPKLLIQFQNNGVVDDSQLPKDRFSAERLKGVDSTLKIQPAKLEDSAVYLCASSPSLGDRGRFKQYFGPGTRLTVT.

This clonotype was seen many times. This chain joins TRBV7-9 and TRBJ2-2, with no clear D. This CDR3 has 14 amino acids. The V gene lost 3 bases and the J gene lost 6 bases, with 11 bases spanning the gap. Germline V gene sequence: CDR1 SEHNR, CDR2 FQNEAQ (reference sequence). The CDR3 is CASSFMLPAGELFF. The CDR3 DNA sequence: TGTGCCAGCAGCTTCATGTTGCCGGCCGGGGAGCTGTTTTTT.

At least ten counts were recorded for this clonotype. The genes are TRBV4-1 and TRBJ2-1, with 11 bases lining up with TRBD2. CDR3 size: 17 residues. Germline CDR1 and CDR2: MGHRA and YSYEKL. V lost 0 bases to trimming and J lost 8 bases; unmatched junction nucleotides: 9. CDR3 sequence: CASSQDMRLAGSHEQFF. CDR3 DNA sequence: TGCGCCAGCAGCCAAGATATGCGACTAGCGGGAAGCCATGAGCAGTTCTTC.

This sequence joins TRBV5-1 and TRBJ2-5; D may be TRBD1 (5 bases). Trimming removed 0 bases at V and 5 bases at J, with 14 bases between. CDR3 length equals 15 residues. Germline CDR1 is SGHRS and CDR2 is YFSETQ. In DNA form, the CDR3 reads TGCGCCAGCAGCTTGGAGGGGTTTAGGACGGAGACCCAGTACTTC. Amino acid sequence: CASSLEGFRTETQYF. Drawing the rest from reference TRBV5-1 and TRBJ2-5, the complete variable domain is KAGVTQTPRYLIKTRGQQVTLSCSPISGHRSVSWYQQTPGQGLQFLFEYFSETQRNKGNFPGRFSGRQFSNSRSEMNVSTLELGDSALYLCASSLEGFRTETQYFGPGTRLLVL.

This clonotype has only a few counts. V is TRBV20-1 and J is TRBJ2-1; D ambiguous. The CDR3 runs to 14 residues. Germline V lookup: CDR1 DFQATT, CDR2 SNEGSKA (reference sequence). Deletions cut 3 bases from V and 5 bases from J, with 14 bases between. CDR3 protein: CSASHPTVNNEQFF. CDR3 coding DNA: TGCAGTGCTAGCCACCCGACTGTCAACAATGAGCAGTTCTTC.

This clonotype came up many times. This chain connects TRBV20-1 to TRBJ2-5; D gene uncertain. CDR3 size: 15 residues. Per germline, CDR1 DFQATT and CDR2 SNEGSKA (reference sequence). The V and J ends lost 1 base and 4 bases respectively, with 16 bases between them. CDR3 sequence (DNA): TGCAGTGCTAGAGTTGCAGCCGGGCCGGGAGAGACCCAGTACTTC. It specifies CSARVAAGPGETQYF.

This clonotype was counted many times. For the CDR3, the DNA is TGTGCCAGCAGTTACTATGCAGGGGCCAGCTACGAGCAGTACTTC. This encodes CASSYYAGASYEQYF. This chain uses TRBV6-5 with TRBJ2-7; possible D gene TRBD1, 6 bases. V was shortened by 1 base and J by 3 bases, with 13 bases between the two germline ends. In germline, CDR1 is MNHEY, CDR2 SVGAGI. The CDR3 consists of 15 residues.

This clonotype was detected a few times. CDR3: CASSLALTLRNTEAFF. CDR3 DNA sequence: TGTGCCAGCAGCTTAGCCCTCACCTTACGGAACACTGAAGCTTTCTTT. V and J are TRBV7-6 and TRBJ1-1; no clear D gene. Germline CDR1 reads SGHVS; CDR2 reads FNYEAQ. The CDR3 is 16 residues long. The germline V and J ends were trimmed by 0 bases and 1 base, with 12 bases remaining between them.

As concerns this clonotype: At one end the junction does not follow the germline gene, possibly because of a read error. J is TRBJ2-1 and V is TRBV2, with D perhaps TRBD1 (6 bases). From germline, CDR1 is SNHLY and CDR2 FYNNEI. This CDR3 is 14 amino acids long. The CDR3 coding sequence is TGTGCCGGCAGAAACAGGGCCGAGGGCGATGAGCAGTTCTTC. It translates to CAGRNRAEGDEQFF.

This clonotype was seen at least ten times. The V gene is TRBV4-1, the J gene TRBJ2-2; 9 bases match TRBD1. Germline CDR1 MGHRA, CDR2 YSYEKL. The junction had 10 bases not matched to a gene; V was cut back by 4 bases and J by 7 bases. This CDR3 region has 16 residues. CDR3 in DNA: TGCGCCAGCAGCCTACGGGTTGGACAGGGGTACGGGGAGCTGTTTTTT. It is translated as CASSLRVGQGYGELFF.

This clonotype was counted many times. V gene TRBV11-2 combines with J gene TRBJ2-1, with D perhaps TRBD2 (5 bases). CDR1 is SGHAT, CDR2 FQNNGV, per germline. This CDR3 comprises 15 residues. V dropped 1 base and J dropped 8 bases, with 15 bases sitting between them. The CDR3 region is CASSLVPGYGYEQFF. The CDR3 DNA sequence: TGTGCCAGCAGCTTAGTTCCGGGGTATGGGTATGAGCAGTTCTTC.

This clonotype was seen at least ten times. The chain uses TRBV6-6 and TRBJ2-7; perhaps TRBD1 as D (5 bases). CDR3 size: 15 residues. Per the germline V gene, CDR1 is MNHNY and CDR2 is SVGAGI (reference sequence). Deletions cut 1 base from V and 1 base from J, with 11 bases between. CDR3 nucleotide sequence: TGTGCCAGCAGTTACTTGACAGACCCTTCCTACGAGCAGTACTTC. Its protein is CASSYLTDPSYEQYF.

This clonotype was seen repeatedly, ten times or more. The rearrangement links TRBV7-2 to TRBJ2-7; 7 bases map to TRBD1. The CDR3 is 14 residues long. The V segment lost 5 bases and the J segment 8 bases; nucleotides outside the gene matches: 12. Germline CDR1 reads SGHTA; CDR2 reads FQGNSA. CDR3 in DNA: TGTGCCAGCAGCCCTGGGACAGACGCTCTACAGCAGTACTTC. It specifies CASSPGTDALQQYF.

This clonotype has at least ten counts. One base away lies a much larger clone, so this may be a sequencing read error. J is TRBJ1-6 and V is TRBV12-3 or TRBV12-4; D possibly corresponds to TRBD1 (6 bases). The CDR3 spans 15 residues. CDR3 coding DNA: TGTGCCAGCAGTTTACCGGGACATGAGGCGTCACACCTCCACTTT. This translates into CASSLPGHEASHLHF.

This clonotype appeared a few times. This chain joins TRBV18 and TRBJ1-1; D unresolved. V was shortened by 2 bases and J by 3 bases, with 7 bases between the two germline ends. This CDR3 contains 13 residues. Looked up from germline, CDR1 is KGHSH and CDR2 is LQKENI. This CDR3 is CASSPISDTEAFF. The CDR3 DNA follows: TGTGCCAGCTCACCAATTTCCGACACTGAAGCTTTCTTT. Full variable domain (outside the CDR3, taken from reference TRBV18 and TRBJ1-1): NAGVMQNPRHLVRRRGQEARLRCSPMKGHSHVYWYRQLPEEGLKFMVYLQKENIIDESGMPKERFSAEFPKEGPSILRIQQVVRGDSAAYFCASSPISDTEAFFGQGTRLTVV.

J is TRBJ1-2 and V is TRBV24-1; D is ambiguous. The CDR3 is made up of 13 amino acids. V shed 0 bases and J shed 6 bases, with 7 bases lying between them. Germline-derived CDR1 and CDR2 are KGHDR and SFDVKD. The CDR3 spells CATSDLAWNGYTF. As DNA, the CDR3 is TGTGCCACCAGTGATTTGGCCTGGAATGGCTACACCTTC.

This clonotype came up many times. J is TRBJ2-7 and V is TRBV14, with 8 bases lining up with TRBD1. The ends lost 1 base at V and 6 bases at J; junction bases unmatched: 11. CDR3 length: 16 residues. Germline loops: CDR1 SGHDN, CDR2 FVKESK. Here the CDR3 reads CASSQAVGQGAVEQYF. In DNA form, the CDR3 reads TGTGCCAGCAGCCAAGCAGTCGGACAGGGCGCTGTCGAGCAGTACTTC.

This clonotype appeared many times. The J gene is TRBJ2-3, the V gene TRBV19; D ambiguous. V lost 4 bases and J 4 bases, leaving 18 bases between the germline ends. From germline, CDR1 is LNHDA and CDR2 SQIVND (reference sequence). The CDR3 extends over 16 amino acids. CDR3 DNA: TGTGCCAGTAGTACACATCTTAGGGCCTCCTCAGATACGCAGTATTTT. Its protein product is CASSTHLRASSDTQYF. Full variable domain (rest looked up from reference TRBV19 and TRBJ2-3): DGGITQSPKYLFRKEGQNVTLSCEQNLNHDAMYWYRQDPGQGLRLIYYSQIVNDFQKGDIAEGYSVSREKKESFPLTVTSAQKNPTAFYLCASSTHLRASSDTQYFGPGTRLTVL.

The V call is TRBV10-3, the J call TRBJ2-1; TRBD2 might be the D (6 bases). The CDR3 sequence is 13 residues long. The V end lost 6 bases, the J end lost 5 bases, and 11 bases lay between the germline ends. Germline loops: CDR1 ENHRY, CDR2 SYGVKD. CDR3 DNA: TGTGCCATCAGCGGCGGGGCTAACAATGAGCAGTTCTTC. It encodes CAISGGANNEQFF.

There are many counts of this clonotype. The chain combines TRBV11-2 with TRBJ2-2; D not resolved. Germline values: CDR1 SGHAT, CDR2 FQNNGV. The CDR3 contains 13 residues. Trimming cost V 5 bases and J 6 bases, with 10 bases left between them. CDR3 protein: CASSPSRAGELFF. CDR3 nucleotides: TGTGCCAGCAGCCCCAGCCGGGCCGGGGAGCTGTTTTTT.

This clonotype was detected many times. The chain links TRBV12-3 or TRBV12-4 to TRBJ2-2, with unresolved D. This CDR3 has 12 residues. V was trimmed by 6 bases and J by 7 bases, leaving 9 bases between them. CDR3 region: CASRPVGGELFF. In DNA form, the CDR3 reads TGTGCCAGCAGACCGGTGGGCGGGGAGCTGTTTTTT.

This clonotype appeared many times. The V gene is TRBV27, the J gene TRBJ2-1; TRBD1 or TRBD2 may be the D gene (5 bases each). Germline CDR1 MNHEY, CDR2 SMNVEV (reference sequence). The CDR3 runs to 16 residues. Trimming removed 5 bases from V and 0 bases from J, with 14 bases in between. For the CDR3, the DNA is TGTGCCAGCAGTCCTACTAGGGGTTTCTCCTACAATGAGCAGTTCTTC. Its protein product is CASSPTRGFSYNEQFF.